This T cell receptor beta chain originates from a study of ipilimumab plus nivolumab after autologous stem cell transplantation. Study overall: The myeloma group: high-risk transplant-naive, or relapse within 3 years after first autologous transplant.

Starting 14 to 28 days after autologous transplant, ipilimumab 1 mg/kg was given. Patients received nivolumab 3 mg/kg at weeks 1, 4, 7, 10, then fortnightly to week 26. Sequencing used immunoSEQ multiplex PCR; TCRdb keeps in-frame clones, though not all of them. The sample has some 40,000 clones, 80% to 95% seen once; the top ten hold over 0.85%. The sample here was PBMCs, taken in a trial of ipilimumab plus nivolumab as post-transplant consolidation. The receptor's source is a male donor with multiple myeloma.

CDR3 in amino acids: CASSYLAQGGGYEQYF. CDR3 nucleotide sequence: TGCGCCAGCAGCTACTTGGCCCAGGGGGGCGGATACGAGCAGTACTTC. The rearrangement links TRBV5-1 to TRBJ2-7, with TRBD1 as a possible D gene (7 bases). Looked up from germline, CDR1 is SGHRS and CDR2 is YFSETQ. This CDR3 is built from 16 residues. Trimming pared 3 bases from V and 4 bases from J, leaving 20 bases between.